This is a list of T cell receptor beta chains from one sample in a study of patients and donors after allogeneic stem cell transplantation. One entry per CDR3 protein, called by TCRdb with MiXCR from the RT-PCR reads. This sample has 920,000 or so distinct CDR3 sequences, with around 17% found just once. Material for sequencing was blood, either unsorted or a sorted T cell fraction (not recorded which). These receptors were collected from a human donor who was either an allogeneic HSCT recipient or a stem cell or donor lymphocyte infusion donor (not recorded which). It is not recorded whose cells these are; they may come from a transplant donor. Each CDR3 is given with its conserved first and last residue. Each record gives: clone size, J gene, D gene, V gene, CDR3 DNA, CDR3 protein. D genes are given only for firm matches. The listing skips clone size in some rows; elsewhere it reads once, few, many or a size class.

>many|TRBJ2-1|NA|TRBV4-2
TGTGCCAGCAGCCAAGGGGGCACCTCCTACAATGAGCAGTTCTTC
CASSQGGTSYNEQFF
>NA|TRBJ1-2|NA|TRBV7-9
TGTGCCAGCAGCTTAGAGACGGGTGGGAGCTACACCTTC
CASSLETGGSYTF
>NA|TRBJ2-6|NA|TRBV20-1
TGCAGTGCTAGTAAGGTGGGGGGCTCTGGGGCCAACGTCCTGACTTTC
CSASKVGGSGANVLTF
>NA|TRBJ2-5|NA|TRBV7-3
TGTGCCAGCAGCTTAATCGGCAGGGGAGGAGAGACCCAGTACTTC
CASSLIGRGGETQYF
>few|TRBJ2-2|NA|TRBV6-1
TGTGCCAGCAGGGGGGTAGAGGGTACCGGGGAGCTGTTTTTT
CASRGVEGTGELFF
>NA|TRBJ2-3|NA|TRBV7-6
TGTGCCAGCAGCTTAGCCCAGCAGGATCATACGCAGTATTTT
CASSLAQQDHTQYF
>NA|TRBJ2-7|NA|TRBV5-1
TGCGCCAGCAGCTCAGAGACATACTCCTACGAGCAGTACTTC
CASSSETYSYEQYF
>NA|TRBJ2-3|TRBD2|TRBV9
TGTGCCAGCAGCGTAGTAGCGGGACCTAGCACAGATACGCAGTATTTT
CASSVVAGPSTDTQYF
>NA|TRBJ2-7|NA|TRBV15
TGTGCCACCAGCAGAGTGGGTTTGGGCGACGAGCAGTACTTC
CATSRVGLGDEQYF
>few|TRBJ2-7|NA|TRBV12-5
TGTGCTAGTGGTCAAAGGGACGAGCAGTACTTC
CASGQRDEQYF
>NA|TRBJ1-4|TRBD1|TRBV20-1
TGCAGTGCTAGTGTCCCCGGGACAGGTTGTAATGAAAAACTGTTTTTT
CSASVPGTGCNEKLFF
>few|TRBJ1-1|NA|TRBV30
TGTGCCTGGAGTGCCCCACGCGCCGGGGAAGCTTTCTTT
CAWSAPRAGEAFF
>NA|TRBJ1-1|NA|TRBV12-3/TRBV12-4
TGTGCCAGCGCGTTGCGGTGGCACACTGAAGCTTTCTTT
CASALRWHTEAFF
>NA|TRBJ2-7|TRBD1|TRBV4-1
TGCGCCAGCAGCCAAACCCCGACAGGGAGTAACTACGAGCAGTACTTC
CASSQTPTGSNYEQYF
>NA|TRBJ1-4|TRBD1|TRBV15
TGTGCCACCAGCAGAGATGCTCAGGGGGCAGCTAATGAAAAACTGTTTTTT
CATSRDAQGAANEKLFF
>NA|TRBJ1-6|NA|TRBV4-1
TGCGCCAGCAACCAAGAATTCGGCGGGGGCTCTAATTCACCCCTCCACTTT
CASNQEFGGGSNSPLHF
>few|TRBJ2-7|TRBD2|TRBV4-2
TGTGCCAGCAGCCGGGAGACTAGCGGGAGCCCCTACGAGCAGTACTTC
CASSRETSGSPYEQYF
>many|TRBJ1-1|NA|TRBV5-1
TGCGCCAGCAGCCCGGACAGTTCAGCGGGCACTGAAGCTTTCTTT
CASSPDSSAGTEAFF
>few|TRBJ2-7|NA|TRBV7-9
TGTGCCAGCAGCCCCCGCGGCTACAGCTCCTACGAGCAGTACTTC
CASSPRGYSSYEQYF
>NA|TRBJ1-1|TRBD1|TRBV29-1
TGCAGCGTAGAGGTACAGGGGGGCAGGACTGAAGCTTTCTTT
CSVEVQGGRTEAFF
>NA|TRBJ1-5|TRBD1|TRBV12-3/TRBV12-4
TGTGCCAGCAGGCAGGGGGGAGACGCAGTTCAGCCCCAGCATTTT
CASRQGGDAVQPQHF
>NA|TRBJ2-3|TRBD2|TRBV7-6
TGTGCCAGCAGCCCACCCCTCGGACTAGCGGCGAACACAGATACGCAGTATTTT
CASSPPLGLAANTDTQYF
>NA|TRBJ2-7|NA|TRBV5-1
TGCGCCAGCAGCTTGACGAGTTCAGGACGCGAGCAGTACTTC
CASSLTSSGREQYF
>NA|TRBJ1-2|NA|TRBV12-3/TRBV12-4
TGTGCCAGCAGTTCGGGAGGGATTACCTATGGCTACACCTTC
CASSSGGITYGYTF
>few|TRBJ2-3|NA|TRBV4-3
TGCGCCAGCAGCCAAGTGGGTCCCGGAGGAGGTACGCAGTATTTT
CASSQVGPGGGTQYF
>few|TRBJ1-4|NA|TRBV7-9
TGTGCCAGCAGCCCGACTTACGGTGAAAAACTGTTTTTT
CASSPTYGEKLFF
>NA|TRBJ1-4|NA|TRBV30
TGTGCCTGGAAAGGGGGGGGTGAAAAACTGTTTTTT
CAWKGGGEKLFF
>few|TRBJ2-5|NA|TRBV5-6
TGTGCCAGCAGCCTACAGGGTTTCCAAGAGACCCAGTACTTC
CASSLQGFQETQYF
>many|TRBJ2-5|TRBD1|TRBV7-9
TGTGCCAGCAGTGCCCGGACAGGACAAGAGACCCAGTACTTC
CASSARTGQETQYF
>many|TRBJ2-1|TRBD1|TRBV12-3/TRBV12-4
TGTGCCAGCAGACTGACAGGGACCTACAATGAGCAGTTCTTC
CASRLTGTYNEQFF
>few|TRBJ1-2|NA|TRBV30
TGTGCCTGGAGCCCGGGTTCGGGACCCTATGGCTACACCTTC
CAWSPGSGPYGYTF
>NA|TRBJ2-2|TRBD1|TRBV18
TGTGCCAGCTCACCAACCGGGACAGGGGTTGGCACCGGGGAGCTGTTTTTT
CASSPTGTGVGTGELFF
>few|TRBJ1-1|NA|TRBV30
TGTGCCTGGAGTGAGGCCATCGGGAAGGGAACTGAAGCTTTCTTT
CAWSEAIGKGTEAFF
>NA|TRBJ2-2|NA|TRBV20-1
TGCAGTGCTGCTCGCAGGGGGAGGACCGGGGAGCTGTTTTTT
CSAARRGRTGELFF
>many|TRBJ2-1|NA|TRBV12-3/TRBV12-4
TGTGCCAGCAGTACTAGGGTCAGCGGGAATGAGCAGTTCTTC
CASSTRVSGNEQFF
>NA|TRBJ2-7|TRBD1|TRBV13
TGTGCCAGCAGAGCCAGCGGACAGGGTTACGAGCAGTACTTC
CASRASGQGYEQYF
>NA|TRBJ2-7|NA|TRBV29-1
TGCAGCGGAGAAACCGGGGTTCCCGGTGAGCAGTACTTC
CSGETGVPGEQYF
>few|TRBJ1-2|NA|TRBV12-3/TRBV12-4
TGTGCCAGCGCCTATAACTATGGCTACACCTTC
CASAYNYGYTF
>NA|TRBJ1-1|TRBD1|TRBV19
TGTGCCAGCGGACAGGGATACACTGAAGCTTTCTTT
CASGQGYTEAFF
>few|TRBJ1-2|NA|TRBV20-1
TGCAGTGCTCCTACAGGACGACTCTCCTTTAACTATGGCTACACCTTC
CSAPTGRLSFNYGYTF
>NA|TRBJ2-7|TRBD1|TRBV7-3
TGTGCCAGCAGCTTAACCCTACAGGGGTCCTACGAGCAGTACTTC
CASSLTLQGSYEQYF
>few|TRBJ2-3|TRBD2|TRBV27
TGTGCCAGCAGTTTATATCTTTCTAGCGGGGGAACAGATACGCAGTATTTT
CASSLYLSSGGTDTQYF
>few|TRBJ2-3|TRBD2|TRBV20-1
TGCAGTGCTAGAGACACTAGCGGGAGCACAGATACGCAGTATTTT
CSARDTSGSTDTQYF
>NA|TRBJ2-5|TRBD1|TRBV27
TGTGCCAGCAGTTCCGGGACAGGGTTCGGGGAGACCCAGTACTTC
CASSSGTGFGETQYF